This note documents a single T cell receptor (beta chain) sequence. The record originates from a study of siplizumab effects on memory and regulatory T cells. This table comes from immunoSEQ multiplex PCR, and its TCRdb copy is limited to in-frame clones, with some not included. This sample has about 87,000 clones; about 87% occur once, and the top ten carry around 15%. Per germline, CDR1 KGHSH and CDR2 LQKENI. The CDR3 is made up of 16 amino acids. With 4 bases removed from V and 6 bases from J, the gap between germline ends came to 22 bases. This chain joins TRBV18 and TRBJ2-7; a possible D gene is TRBD1 (6 bases). This clonotype originated in a human donor in good health. The sample was CD4+ T cells sorted from blood. CDR3 sequence: CASSQLTGQPPGEQYF. The CDR3 nucleotides are TGTGCCAGCTCACAGCTTACAGGGCAGCCTCCGGGCGAGCAGTACTTC. Supplemented by reference TRBV18 and TRBJ2-7, the full variable domain reads NAGVMQNPRHLVRRRGQEARLRCSPMKGHSHVYWYRQLPEEGLKFMVYLQKENIIDESGMPKERFSAEFPKEGPSILRIQQVVRGDSAAYFCASSQLTGQPPGEQYFGPGTRLTVT.